The T cell receptor beta chain under discussion was sequenced for a study of blood T cell repertoires in COVID-19. V shed 7 bases, J shed 8 bases, and the junction held 4 bases outside the gene matches. CDR3 size: 12 residues. Germline V lookup: CDR1 SNHLY, CDR2 FYNNEI. The repertoire was sequenced with immunoSEQ multiplex PCR; TCRdb's copy has only in-frame clones and lacks some. This sample has fewer than 100,000 clones; approximately 87% occur once, and the top ten carry around a sixth. The sequenced sample was peripheral blood. This TCR derives from a man older than 75 in a cohort sampled during active COVID-19. This chain joins TRBV2 and TRBJ1-4; TRBD1 agrees at 7 bases. The chain's CDR3 is CASTQGGEKLFF. The CDR3 DNA follows: TGTGCCAGCACTCAGGGGGGAGAAAAACTGTTTTTT.